Below are 32 T cell receptor beta chains sequenced from a single sample in a study of T cell responses to AZD1222 COVID-19 vaccine. TCRdb's copy holds only in-frame clones and misses some; the assay was immunoSEQ multiplex PCR. The table records around 110,000 clones, 75% to 90% of them present only once. Sequenced material: peripheral blood, taken on day 0 of AZD1222 vaccination. The receptors originated from an adult in good health.

The rearrangement uses TRBV7-6 and TRBJ2-3; D ambiguous. Germline loops: CDR1 SGHVS, CDR2 FNYEAQ. This CDR3 has 14 amino acids. Trimming took 1 base from V and 5 from J, leaving 10 bases between them. The chain's CDR3 is CASSLVGTKDTQYF. Here the CDR3 DNA reads TGTGCCAGCAGCTTAGTGGGTACGAAAGATACGCAGTATTTT.

This chain links TRBV6-2 or TRBV6-3 with TRBJ2-1, with a weak D call TRBD1 (5 bases). V was shortened by 1 base and J by 0 bases, with 16 bases between the two germline ends. This CDR3 comprises 18 residues. Germline V lookup: CDR1 MNHEY, CDR2 SVGEGT. The CDR3: CASSYLSLGQGSYNEQFF. The CDR3 nucleotides are TGTGCCAGCAGTTACTTGAGTTTAGGGCAGGGCTCCTACAATGAGCAGTTCTTC.

The chain couples TRBV7-9 to TRBJ2-1; 7 bases fit TRBD1. The V segment lost 5 bases and the J segment 8 bases; nucleotides outside the gene matches: 9. Germline CDR1 reads SEHNR; CDR2 reads FQNEAQ (reference sequence). The CDR3 contains 14 residues. The CDR3: CASSLGQDGDEQFF. CDR3 DNA sequence: TGTGCCAGCAGCCTAGGACAGGATGGTGATGAGCAGTTCTTC. Complete variable domain (other parts from reference TRBV7-9 and TRBJ2-1): DTGVSQNPRHKITKRGQNVTFRCDPISEHNRLYWYRQTLGQGPEFLTYFQNEAQLEKSRLLSDRFSAERPKGSFSTLEIQRTEQGDSAMYLCASSLGQDGDEQFFGPGTRLTVL.

The chain couples TRBV30 to TRBJ2-7; 11 bases fit TRBD1. CDR1 and CDR2 (germline): GTSNPN, SVGIG (reference sequence). V was clipped by 0 bases and J by 3 bases; unmatched bases: 4. This CDR3 region has 15 residues. CDR3 sequence reads: CAWSVPGQGVYEQYF. For the CDR3, the DNA is TGTGCCTGGAGTGTACCGGGACAGGGGGTCTACGAGCAGTACTTC.

The chain is built from TRBV4-2 and TRBJ1-2, with D unclear. V lost 1 base and J 0 bases, leaving 9 bases between the germline ends. CDR3 length: 15 amino acids. Per germline, CDR1 LGHNA and CDR2 YNFKEQ. In DNA form, the CDR3 reads TGTGCCAGCAGCCAAGCTCAGGACGCTAACTATGGCTACACCTTC. It translates to CASSQAQDANYGYTF.

The chain couples TRBV7-8 to TRBJ1-3; D is unresolved. Per germline, CDR1 SGHVS and CDR2 FQNEAQ. The CDR3 contains 17 residues. V gave up 0 bases and J gave up 0 bases, with 12 bases separating them. The CDR3 sequence: CASSLARFGPSGNTIYF. CDR3 DNA: TGTGCCAGCAGCTTAGCGCGGTTCGGACCCTCTGGAAACACCATATATTTT.

The chain combines TRBV6-6 with TRBJ2-1; D is unresolved. Germline CDR1 MNHNY, CDR2 SVGAGI (reference sequence). V gave up 2 bases and J gave up 2 bases, with 1 base separating them. This CDR3 has 12 residues. DNA of the CDR3: TGTGCCAGCAGTTACACCTACAATGAGCAGTTCTTC. The encoded protein is CASSYTYNEQFF.

The chain employs TRBV3-1 (or the pseudogene TRBV3-2) and TRBJ2-2, with D unresolved. This CDR3 has 14 amino acids. Germline V CDR1 and CDR2: LGHDT, YNNKEL (reference sequence). V lost 4 bases to trimming and J lost 1 base, with 7 bases between them. The CDR3 loop reads CASSPVRNTGELFF. The CDR3 DNA follows: TGTGCCAGCAGCCCCGTTCGGAACACCGGGGAGCTGTTTTTT.

Of note for this clone: Germline and junction disagree at one end, which may indicate a read error. V is TRBV7-2 and J is TRBJ2-5, with 8 bases that match TRBD2. The germline CDR1 and CDR2 sequences are SGHTA and FQGNSA. CDR3 length equals 15 residues. The chain's CDR3 is CASSLDGRAQETQYF. As DNA, the CDR3 is TGTGCCAGCAGTTTAGACGGGAGGGCCCAAGAGACCCAGTACTTC.

The rearrangement joins TRBV9 to TRBJ2-1; TRBD2 aligns across 10 bases. CDR1 and CDR2 (germline): SGDLS, YYNGEE. This CDR3 is built from 17 residues. J was trimmed by 8 bases and V by 4 bases; bases with no gene match: 15. This CDR3 reads CASSSLGSGRAFDEQFF. In DNA form, the CDR3 reads TGTGCCAGCAGCTCCCTAGGGAGCGGGAGGGCCTTTGATGAGCAGTTCTTC.

The J gene is TRBJ2-1, the V gene TRBV9; D is possibly TRBD1 or TRBD2 (5 bases each). Per germline, CDR1 SGDLS and CDR2 YYNGEE. Trimming left V 3 bases short and J 5 bases short, with 15 bases between. The CDR3 totals 15 residues. This CDR3 reads CASSAWGEGDNEQFF. CDR3 DNA sequence: TGTGCCAGCAGCGCATGGGGCGAGGGAGACAATGAGCAGTTCTTC.

This rearrangement joins TRBV4-3 to TRBJ2-7; D not certain. Germline lookup yields CDR1 LGHNA and CDR2 YSLEER. V was shortened by 4 bases and J by 6 bases, with 13 bases between the two germline ends. The CDR3 loop spans 13 amino acids. CDR3 coding DNA: TGCGCCAGCAGCCGGTTACAAGACGGCGAGCAGTACTTC. This sequence encodes CASSRLQDGEQYF.

The chain uses TRBV6-5 and TRBJ2-1; D gene ambiguous. Trimming took 0 bases from V and 7 from J, leaving 7 bases between them. This CDR3 has 13 amino acids. Germline V lookup: CDR1 MNHEY, CDR2 SVGAGI. The CDR3 reads CASSYSIMNEQFF. The CDR3 region has the DNA TGTGCCAGCAGTTACTCGATAATGAATGAGCAGTTCTTC.

The chain combines TRBV21-1 with TRBJ1-2; the table's D call, TRBD1, has no DNA check behind it. TRBV21-1 is a pseudogene segment. CDR3 length: 15 residues. CDR3 protein: CASSNGVTGGYGYTF. The CDR3 nucleotides are TGTGCCAGCAGCAATGGGGTAACAGGGGGCTATGGCTACACCTTC.

This chain connects TRBV11-2 to TRBJ2-6; tentatively, D is TRBD1 or TRBD2 (5 bases each). V lost 5 bases to trimming and J lost 5 bases, with 25 bases between them. This CDR3 comprises 19 residues. The germline CDR1 and CDR2 sequences are SGHAT and FQNNGV. CDR3 sequence reads: CASSSRLPGRTRWANVLTF. The CDR3 nucleotides are TGTGCCAGCAGCAGCCGACTCCCGGGACGGACAAGGTGGGCCAACGTCCTGACTTTC.

V and J are TRBV9 and TRBJ1-4; weak D call: TRBD1 (5 bases). CDR3 length: 14 amino acids. With 4 bases removed from V and 0 bases from J, the gap between germline ends came to 7 bases. CDR1 is SGDLS, CDR2 YYNGEE, per germline. The CDR3 loop is CASSLTATNEKLFF. The CDR3 DNA sequence: TGTGCCAGCAGCCTGACAGCAACTAATGAAAAACTGTTTTTT.

This clone was found a few times. The chain combines TRBV30 with TRBJ2-3; perhaps TRBD1 as D (5 bases). From germline, CDR1 is GTSNPN and CDR2 SVGIG (reference sequence). The CDR3 is 15 amino acids. The V and J ends lost 4 bases and 0 bases respectively, with 14 bases between them. DNA for the CDR3: TGTGCCTGGAAATTATACAGGCGGAGCACAGATACGCAGTATTTT. This sequence encodes CAWKLYRRSTDTQYF.

J is TRBJ2-7 and V is TRBV6-2 or TRBV6-3; D unclear. V was cut by 3 bases and J by 2 bases, with 2 bases left in between. Germline values: CDR1 MNHEY, CDR2 SVGEGT. CDR3 size: 11 residues. DNA of the CDR3: TGTGCCAGCAGTTATCCCTACGAGCAGTACTTC. This encodes CASSYPYEQYF.

The genes are TRBV27 and TRBJ2-1, with D possibly being TRBD2 (7 bases). The CDR3 totals 15 residues. CDR1 is MNHEY and CDR2 is SMNVEV in the germline V gene (reference sequence). Trimming stripped 3 bases from V and 4 bases from J, with 13 bases between. CDR3 nucleotides: TGTGCCAGCAGTTTCCCGGGGGGCCTGTACAATGAGCAGTTCTTC. This encodes CASSFPGGLYNEQFF.

J is TRBJ2-7 and V is TRBV19, with 7 bases lining up with TRBD1. V dropped 4 bases and J dropped 0; count of bases not matched to a gene: 9. This CDR3 comprises 16 residues. Germline values: CDR1 LNHDA, CDR2 SQIVND (reference sequence). This CDR3 is CASSTLGQITSYEQYF. The CDR3 nucleotides read TGTGCCAGTAGTACGTTGGGACAGATAACCTCCTACGAGCAGTACTTC. Looking up the rest from reference TRBV19 and TRBJ2-7 gives the full variable domain: DGGITQSPKYLFRKEGQNVTLSCEQNLNHDAMYWYRQDPGQGLRLIYYSQIVNDFQKGDIAEGYSVSREKKESFPLTVTSAQKNPTAFYLCASSTLGQITSYEQYFGPGTRLTVT.

This clone was seen once. The rearrangement uses TRBV5-4 and TRBJ1-2; the D is unclear. Deletions cut 0 bases from V and 2 bases from J, with 8 bases between. The V gene's germline CDR1 is SGHNT and CDR2 YYREEE (reference sequence). The CDR3 consists of 14 residues. In DNA, the CDR3 is TGTGCCAGCAGCTTGGCCATGGAGAACTATGGCTACACCTTC. It is translated as CASSLAMENYGYTF.

The chain is built from TRBV5-5 and TRBJ2-5, with 7 bases identical to TRBD2. The CDR3 runs to 13 residues. V was clipped by 0 bases and J by 5 bases; unmatched bases: 1. Per the germline V gene, CDR1 is SGHKS and CDR2 is YYEKEE (reference sequence). The CDR3 here is CASSLAGGETQYF. CDR3 nucleotides: TGTGCCAGCAGCTTGGCCGGGGGGGAGACCCAGTACTTC. Looking up the rest from reference TRBV5-5 and TRBJ2-5 gives the full variable domain: DAGVTQSPTHLIKTRGQQVTLRCSPISGHKSVSWYQQVLGQGPQFIFQYYEKEERGRGNFPDRFSARQFPNYSSELNVNALLLGDSALYLCASSLAGGETQYFGPGTRLLVL.

The chain links TRBV30 to TRBJ1-2, with D perhaps TRBD1 (5 bases). Germline V gene data show CDR1 as GTSNPN and CDR2 as SVGIG (reference sequence). Trimming stripped 0 bases from V and 1 base from J, with 15 bases between. The CDR3 covers 16 residues. CDR3 protein: CAWSVAVRVVNYGYTF. The DNA for the CDR3 is TGTGCCTGGAGTGTAGCGGTCAGGGTGGTTAACTATGGCTACACCTTC.

The count of this clone is one. The chain links TRBV4-2 to TRBJ1-4; 8 bases align to TRBD1. Looked up from germline, CDR1 is LGHNA and CDR2 is YNFKEQ. The length of the CDR3 is 17 residues. Trimming cost V 0 bases and J 8 bases; bases outside gene matches: 11. The CDR3 loop is CASSQDSARGLGEKLFF. CDR3 DNA: TGTGCCAGCAGCCAAGATAGCGCCAGGGGGCTAGGCGAAAAACTGTTTTTT.

The chain couples TRBV4-2 to TRBJ2-3; 8 bases fit TRBD2. The CDR3 spans 17 residues. Germline V CDR1 and CDR2: LGHNA, YNFKEQ. J lost 4 bases, V lost 0 bases, and 9 bases had no gene match. The CDR3 loop reads CASSQDPGLVEADTQYF. CDR3 bases: TGTGCCAGCAGCCAAGACCCGGGACTAGTGGAAGCAGATACGCAGTATTTT.

The chain has TRBV5-1 and TRBJ1-4; 7 bases are shared with TRBD1. The CDR3 has 16 residues. The V segment lost 3 bases and the J segment 8 bases; nucleotides outside the gene matches: 13. Germline CDR1 is SGHRS and CDR2 is YFSETQ. CDR3 amino acids: CASSWGTESYREKLFF. CDR3 sequence (DNA): TGCGCCAGCAGCTGGGGGACAGAGTCCTACCGGGAAAAACTGTTTTTT.

The rearrangement joins TRBV9 to TRBJ1-4, with 10 bases fitting TRBD1. The J segment lost 4 bases and the V segment lost 5 bases, leaving 11 bases of the junction unmatched. This CDR3 spans 17 amino acids. Germline CDR1 reads SGDLS; CDR2 reads YYNGEE. CDR3 sequence (DNA): TGTGCCAGCAGTGGGACCGGGGACAGGGGTAATAATGAAAAACTGTTTTTT. It yields the protein CASSGTGDRGNNEKLFF.

This rearrangement joins TRBV9 to TRBJ1-1; 7 positions match TRBD1. After removal of 3 bases from V and 0 bases from J, the junction contained 8 bases not matched to a gene. Looked up from germline, CDR1 is SGDLS and CDR2 is YYNGEE. The CDR3 has 16 amino acids. The CDR3 DNA follows: TGTGCCAGCAGCGAGTCGACAGGGAACCTGAACACTGAAGCTTTCTTT. Translating gives CASSESTGNLNTEAFF.

This chain links TRBV7-7 with TRBJ2-7; D not certain. Trimming pared 0 bases from V and 7 bases from J, leaving 10 bases between. This CDR3 contains 13 residues. Germline lookup yields CDR1 SSHAT and CDR2 FNYEAQ (reference sequence). CDR3 sequence reads: CASSLAPAEEQYF. The DNA for the CDR3 is TGTGCCAGCAGCTTAGCGCCGGCTGAGGAGCAGTACTTC.

The rearrangement links TRBV7-3 to TRBJ2-1, with TRBD2 identical over 11 bases. The CDR3 consists of 19 residues. The germline gives CDR1 SGHTA, CDR2 FQGTGA. V lost 3 bases and J lost 3; bases outside the gene matches: 13. This chain's CDR3 is CASSFRGGLAGGLYNEQFF. For the CDR3, the DNA is TGTGCCAGCAGCTTTAGGGGTGGCCTAGCGGGAGGCCTCTACAATGAGCAGTTCTTC.

V gene TRBV28 combines with J gene TRBJ1-4; D unclear. Germline V lookup: CDR1 MDHEN, CDR2 SYDVKM. This CDR3 contains 13 residues. V was clipped by 3 bases and J by 7 bases, with 9 bases between them. This CDR3 reads CASSFLMVEKLFF. The DNA of the CDR3 is TGTGCCAGCAGTTTTCTTATGGTTGAAAAACTGTTTTTT.

The chain couples TRBV4-3 to TRBJ1-1; TRBD1 matches at 8 bases. CDR3 length: 19 amino acids. Trimming cost V 0 bases and J 0 bases; bases outside gene matches: 12. Per germline, CDR1 LGHNA and CDR2 YSLEER. The CDR3 nucleotides read TGCGCCAGCAGCCAAGAAGGGATAAGCGAACAGGGGGTGAACACTGAAGCTTTCTTT. This gives the protein CASSQEGISEQGVNTEAFF.